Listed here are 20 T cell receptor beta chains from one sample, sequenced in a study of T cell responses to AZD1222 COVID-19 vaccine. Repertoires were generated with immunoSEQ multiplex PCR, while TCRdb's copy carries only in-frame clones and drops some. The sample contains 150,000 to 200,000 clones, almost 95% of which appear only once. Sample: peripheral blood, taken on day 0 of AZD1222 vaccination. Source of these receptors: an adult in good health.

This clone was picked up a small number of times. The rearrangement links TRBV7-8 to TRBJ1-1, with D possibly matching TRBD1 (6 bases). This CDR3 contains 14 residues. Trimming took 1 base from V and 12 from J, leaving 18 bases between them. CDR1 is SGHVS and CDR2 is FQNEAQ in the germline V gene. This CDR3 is CASSLVRGDTSTFF. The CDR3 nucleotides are TGTGCCAGCAGCTTAGTAAGGGGGGATACTTCGACTTTCTTT.

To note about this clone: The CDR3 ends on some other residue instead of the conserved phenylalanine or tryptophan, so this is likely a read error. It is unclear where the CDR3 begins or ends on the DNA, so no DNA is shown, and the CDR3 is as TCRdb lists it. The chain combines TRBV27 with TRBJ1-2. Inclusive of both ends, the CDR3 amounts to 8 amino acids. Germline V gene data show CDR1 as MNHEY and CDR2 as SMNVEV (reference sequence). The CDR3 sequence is CASSPLQL.

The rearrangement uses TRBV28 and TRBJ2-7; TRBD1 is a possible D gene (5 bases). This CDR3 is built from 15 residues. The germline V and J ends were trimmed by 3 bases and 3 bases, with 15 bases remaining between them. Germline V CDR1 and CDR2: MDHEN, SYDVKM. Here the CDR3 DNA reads TGTGCCAGCAGTTTCTTATCGCTAGGGGTCTACGAGCAGTACTTC. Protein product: CASSFLSLGVYEQYF.

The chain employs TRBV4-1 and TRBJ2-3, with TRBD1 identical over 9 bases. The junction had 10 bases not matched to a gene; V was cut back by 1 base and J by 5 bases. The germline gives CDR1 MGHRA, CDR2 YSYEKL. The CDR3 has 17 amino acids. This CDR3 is CASSQGDRGSIVDTQYF. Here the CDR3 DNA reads TGCGCCAGCAGCCAAGGTGACAGGGGGTCTATCGTAGATACGCAGTATTTT.

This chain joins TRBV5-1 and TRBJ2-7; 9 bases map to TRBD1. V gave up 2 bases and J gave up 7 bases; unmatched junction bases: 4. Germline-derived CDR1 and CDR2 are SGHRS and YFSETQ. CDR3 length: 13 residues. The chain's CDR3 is CASSFHRGREQYF. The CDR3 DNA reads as TGCGCCAGCAGCTTCCACAGGGGGCGAGAGCAGTACTTC. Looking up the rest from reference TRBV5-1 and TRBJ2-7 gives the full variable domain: KAGVTQTPRYLIKTRGQQVTLSCSPISGHRSVSWYQQTPGQGLQFLFEYFSETQRNKGNFPGRFSGRQFSNSRSEMNVSTLELGDSALYLCASSFHRGREQYFGPGTRLTVT.

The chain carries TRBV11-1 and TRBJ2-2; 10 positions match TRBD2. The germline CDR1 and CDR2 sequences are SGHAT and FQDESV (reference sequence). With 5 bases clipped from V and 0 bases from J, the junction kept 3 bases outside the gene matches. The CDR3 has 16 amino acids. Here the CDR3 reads CASSVTSGTNTGELFF. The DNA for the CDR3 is TGTGCCAGCAGCGTAACTAGCGGGACGAACACCGGGGAGCTGTTTTTT.

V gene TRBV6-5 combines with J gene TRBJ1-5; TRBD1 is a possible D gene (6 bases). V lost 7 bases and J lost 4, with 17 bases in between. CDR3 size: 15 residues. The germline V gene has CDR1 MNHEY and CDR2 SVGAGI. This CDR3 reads CASIREGGANQPQHF. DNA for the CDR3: TGTGCCAGCATCAGGGAGGGGGGCGCGAATCAGCCCCAGCATTTT.

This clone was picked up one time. CDR3 residues: CASSSTSGRGNEQFF. CDR3 DNA sequence: TGTGCCAGCAGCTCAACTAGCGGGAGGGGAAATGAGCAGTTCTTC. This chain uses TRBV11-2 with TRBJ2-1; 13 bases fit TRBD2. Per germline, CDR1 SGHAT and CDR2 FQNNGV. Trimming at V came to 4 bases and at J to 7 bases, leaving 4 bases not matched to a gene. The CDR3 runs to 15 residues.

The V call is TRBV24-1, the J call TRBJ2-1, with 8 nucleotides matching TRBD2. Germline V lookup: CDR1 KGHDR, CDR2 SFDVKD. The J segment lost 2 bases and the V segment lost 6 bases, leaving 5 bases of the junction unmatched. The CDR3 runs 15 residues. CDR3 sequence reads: CATSSTREAYNEQFF. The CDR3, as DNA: TGTGCCACCAGTTCGACGCGGGAGGCCTACAATGAGCAGTTCTTC.

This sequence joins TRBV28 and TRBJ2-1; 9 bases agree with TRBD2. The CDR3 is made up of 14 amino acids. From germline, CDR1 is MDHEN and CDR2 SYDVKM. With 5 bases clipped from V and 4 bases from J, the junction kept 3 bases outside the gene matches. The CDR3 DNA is TGTGCCAGCAGTCGGGGACTAGCATACAATGAGCAGTTCTTC. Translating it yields CASSRGLAYNEQFF.

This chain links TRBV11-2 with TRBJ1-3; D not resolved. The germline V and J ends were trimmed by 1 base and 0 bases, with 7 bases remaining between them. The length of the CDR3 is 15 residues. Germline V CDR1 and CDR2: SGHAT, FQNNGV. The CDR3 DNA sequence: TGTGCCAGCAGCTTAGGACTCTACTCTGGAAACACCATATATTTT. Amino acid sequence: CASSLGLYSGNTIYF.

The CDR3 DNA follows: TGTGCCAGCAGCCCGGGGACCATACACGGGGAGCTGTTTTTT. It is translated as CASSPGTIHGELFF. V usage is TRBV7-3 and J usage is TRBJ2-2; D is perhaps TRBD1 or TRBD2 (5 bases each). CDR1 is SGHTA and CDR2 is FQGTGA in the germline V gene. The CDR3 loop spans 14 amino acids. Between the trimmed V and J ends, which lost 5 bases and 7 bases, there was a span of 14 bases. The full variable domain, completed using reference TRBV7-3 and TRBJ2-2, is GAGVSQTPSNKVTEKGKYVELRCDPISGHTALYWYRQSLGQGPEFLIYFQGTGAADDSGLPNDRFFAVRPEGSVSTLKIQRTERGDSAVYLCASSPGTIHGELFFGEGSRLTVL.

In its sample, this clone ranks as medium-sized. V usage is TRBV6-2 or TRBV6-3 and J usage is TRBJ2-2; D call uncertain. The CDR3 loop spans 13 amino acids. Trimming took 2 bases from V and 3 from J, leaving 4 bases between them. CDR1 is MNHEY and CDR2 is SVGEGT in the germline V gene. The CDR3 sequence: CASSYRDTGELFF. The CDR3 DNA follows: TGTGCCAGCAGTTACAGGGACACCGGGGAGCTGTTTTTT.

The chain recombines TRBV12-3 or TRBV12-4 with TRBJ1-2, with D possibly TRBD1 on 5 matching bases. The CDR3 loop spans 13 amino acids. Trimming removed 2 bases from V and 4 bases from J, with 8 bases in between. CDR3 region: CASSLKGSYGYTF. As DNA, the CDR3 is TGTGCCAGCAGTTTAAAGGGGAGCTATGGCTACACCTTC.

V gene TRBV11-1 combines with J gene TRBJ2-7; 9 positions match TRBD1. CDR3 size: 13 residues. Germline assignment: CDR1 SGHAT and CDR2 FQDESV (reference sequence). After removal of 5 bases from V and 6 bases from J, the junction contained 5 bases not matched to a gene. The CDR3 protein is CASSTGTGLEQYV. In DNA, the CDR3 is TGTGCCAGCAGCACCGGGACAGGGCTCGAGCAGTACGTC.

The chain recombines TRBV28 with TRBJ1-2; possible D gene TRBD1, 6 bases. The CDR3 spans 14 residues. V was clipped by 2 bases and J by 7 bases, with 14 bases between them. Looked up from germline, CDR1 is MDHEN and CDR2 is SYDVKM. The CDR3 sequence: CASSLLRGGAGYTF. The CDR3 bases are TGTGCCAGCAGTTTACTAAGGGGGGGAGCTGGCTACACCTTC.

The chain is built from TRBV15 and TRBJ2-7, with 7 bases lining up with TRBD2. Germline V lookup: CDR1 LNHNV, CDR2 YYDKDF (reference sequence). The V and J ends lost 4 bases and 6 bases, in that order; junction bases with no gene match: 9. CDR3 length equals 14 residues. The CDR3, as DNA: TGTGCCACCAGCACGGGACTACACCCTGTCGAGCAGTACTTC. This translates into CATSTGLHPVEQYF.

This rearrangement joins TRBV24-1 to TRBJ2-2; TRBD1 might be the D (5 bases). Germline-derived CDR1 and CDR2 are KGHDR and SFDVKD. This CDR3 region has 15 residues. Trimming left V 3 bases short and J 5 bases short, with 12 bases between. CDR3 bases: TGTGCCACCAGTGATGAGAGACAGCTAACCGGGGAGCTGTTTTTT. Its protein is CATSDERQLTGELFF.

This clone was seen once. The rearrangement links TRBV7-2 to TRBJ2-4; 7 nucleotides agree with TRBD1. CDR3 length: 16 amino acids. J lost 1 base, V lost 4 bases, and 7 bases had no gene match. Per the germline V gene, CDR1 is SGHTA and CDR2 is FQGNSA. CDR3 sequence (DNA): TGTGCCAGCAGCTACAGGGGTTCGGTTGCCAAAAACATTCAGTACTTC. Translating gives CASSYRGSVAKNIQYF.

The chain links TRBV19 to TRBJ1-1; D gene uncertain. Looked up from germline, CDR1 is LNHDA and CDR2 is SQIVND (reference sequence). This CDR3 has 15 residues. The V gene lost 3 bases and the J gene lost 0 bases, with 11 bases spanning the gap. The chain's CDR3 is CASSIRRALNTEAFF. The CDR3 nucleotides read TGTGCCAGTAGTATTCGTAGGGCCTTGAACACTGAAGCTTTCTTT.